This T cell receptor beta chain was identified during a study of shared clonotypes between healthy human individuals. Study results and limitations: Generally, naive subsets came out with larger estimated richness than memory subsets.

Points on this clone: The target antigen is unknown. Other nucleotide sequences from this sample produce the same CDR3.

Each replicate PCR on the sorted subsets used 200 to 250 ng DNA (around 30,000 T cell genomes). The table came from immunoSEQ multiplex PCR; TCRdb's copy has only in-frame clones and leaves some out. The sample contains a few million clones, approximately 95% of which appear only once. Those who donated, Caucasian adults without exception, all lived in Nashville, Tennessee. Material for sequencing was naive CD4+ T cells from PBMCs. Subset reported: CD45RA+ positively selected. The TCR originated in a man aged 18 to 30 in good health. Some clones in this sample may be carry-over from other donors' samples.

CDR3 loop: CASSLAGGAGEKLFF. CDR3 sequence (DNA): TGCGCCAGCAGCTTGGCCGGGGGGGCCGGTGAAAAACTGTTTTTT. The chain uses TRBV5-1 and TRBJ1-4; tentative D call: TRBD1 (6 bases). Trimming left V 0 bases short and J 7 bases short, with 13 bases between. Germline V gene data show CDR1 as SGHRS and CDR2 as YFSETQ. There are 15 residues in the CDR3.